A selection of T cell receptor beta chains follows, all from one sample in a study of Graves' ophthalmopathy and Graves' hyperthyroidism. TCRdb re-derived calls from the multiplex PCR reads in MiXCR, one entry per CDR3 protein. The table includes a few hundred thousand distinct CDR3 sequences, around a fifth detected once. The sequencing input was peripheral blood. These TCRs come from a woman younger than 35 with stable Graves' hyperthyroidism. Each CDR3 is given with its conserved first and last residue. The order of the fields is V gene, D gene, clone size, J gene, CDR3 DNA, CDR3 protein. D genes are given only for firm matches. Not every row has a clone size; where given, it reads once, few, many or a size class.

V: TRBV12-3/TRBV12-4; D: -; size: -; J: TRBJ2-7; DNA: TGTGCCAGCAGTCCGGACAGCCCGACGAGCTCCTACGAGCAGTACTTC; CDR3: CASSPDSPTSSYEQYF
V: TRBV7-2; D: -; size: many; J: TRBJ2-5; DNA: TGTGCCAGCAGCATACGCTGGGCCCCGGGCACACAAGAGACCCAGTACTTC; CDR3: CASSIRWAPGTQETQYF
V: TRBV12-3/TRBV12-4; D: -; size: -; J: TRBJ1-2; DNA: TGTGCCAGCAGATGGGGGGGCTATGGCTACACCTTC; CDR3: CASRWGGYGYTF
V: TRBV5-1; D: -; size: many; J: TRBJ2-7; DNA: TGCGCCAGCAGTTTCGCCGGGACACCCTACGAGCAGTACTTC; CDR3: CASSFAGTPYEQYF
V: TRBV28; D: -; size: -; J: TRBJ2-7; DNA: TGTGCCAGCAGTTCTCTGACCCGTGACGAGCAGTACTTC; CDR3: CASSSLTRDEQYF
V: TRBV7-3; D: TRBD2; size: many; J: TRBJ2-2; DNA: TGTGCCAGCAGCCCCCCCGGGGGGGAGAGGACCGGGGAGCTGTTTTTT; CDR3: CASSPPGGERTGELFF
V: TRBV2; D: -; size: many; J: TRBJ1-6; DNA: TGTGCCAGCATTCCGACCCGGGCCAATTCACCCCTCCACTTT; CDR3: CASIPTRANSPLHF
V: TRBV7-8; D: TRBD1; size: -; J: TRBJ2-2; DNA: TGTGCCAGCAGGTCCCAGGGGGTTGGCGGGGAGCTGTTTTTT; CDR3: CASRSQGVGGELFF
V: TRBV6-1; D: TRBD1; size: once; J: TRBJ1-1; DNA: TGTGCCAGCAGTGAAGATTGGGACAGGGGCGACACTGAAGCTTTCTTT; CDR3: CASSEDWDRGDTEAFF
V: TRBV5-1; D: -; size: many; J: TRBJ2-5; DNA: TGTGCCAGCAGCTCCACCGGACTGCAAGAGACCCAGTACTTC; CDR3: CASSSTGLQETQYF
V: TRBV7-8; D: TRBD1; size: -; J: TRBJ2-5; DNA: TGTGCCAGCAGCCCCTGGACAGGGGGCTCGAAAGAGACCCAGTACTTC; CDR3: CASSPWTGGSKETQYF
V: TRBV6-2/TRBV6-3; D: TRBD2; size: many; J: TRBJ2-7; DNA: TGTGCCAGCAGTTCCCGCGCCCTAGCGGGAAGCTACGAGCAGTACTTC; CDR3: CASSSRALAGSYEQYF
V: TRBV5-1; D: -; size: many; J: TRBJ1-2; DNA: TGCGCCAGCAGCTTGAGCGGGGCAAATGGCTACACCTTC; CDR3: CASSLSGANGYTF
V: TRBV6-2/TRBV6-3; D: -; size: many; J: TRBJ1-5; DNA: TGTGCCAGCAGTTACGGGGAAAATCAGCCCCAGCATTTT; CDR3: CASSYGENQPQHF
V: TRBV4-2; D: TRBD1; size: -; J: TRBJ1-1; DNA: TGTGCCAGCAGCCGAGCCGGGACAGGGAGCACTGAAGCTTTCTTT; CDR3: CASSRAGTGSTEAFF
V: TRBV19; D: -; size: many; J: TRBJ1-1; DNA: TGTGCCAGTAGTATTACTACACAGGAGGCTGGGGTCGAGGGTTTCTTT; CDR3: CASSITTQEAGVEGFF
V: TRBV30; D: -; size: -; J: TRBJ1-1; DNA: TGTGCCTGGAGTATGGTGGATTTGAACACTGAAGCTTTCTTT; CDR3: CAWSMVDLNTEAFF
V: TRBV15; D: -; size: -; J: TRBJ1-5; DNA: TGTGCCACCAGTCCCCGGCGCCGGGGTAGAAATCAGCCCCAGCATTTT; CDR3: CATSPRRRGRNQPQHF
V: TRBV6-2/TRBV6-3; D: -; size: many; J: TRBJ1-2; DNA: TGTGCCAGCAACAACGGGTTTGAGAACTATGGCTACACCTTC; CDR3: CASNNGFENYGYTF
V: TRBV20-1; D: -; size: many; J: TRBJ1-2; DNA: TGCAGTGCTAACGGGGCGGGCTACACCTTC; CDR3: CSANGAGYTF
V: TRBV30; D: TRBD2; size: many; J: TRBJ2-2; DNA: TGTGCCTGGGGGACGGGACTACCGAACACCGGGGAGCTGTTTTTT; CDR3: CAWGTGLPNTGELFF
V: TRBV24-1; D: -; size: once; J: TRBJ1-5; DNA: TGTGCCACCAGTGATTTGGGGCCTAATCAGCCCCAGCATTTT; CDR3: CATSDLGPNQPQHF
V: TRBV5-1; D: TRBD2; size: many; J: TRBJ2-7; DNA: TGCGCCAGCAGCTTGGGTGTTAGCGGGCCCTCCTACGAGCAGTACTTC; CDR3: CASSLGVSGPSYEQYF
V: TRBV18; D: -; size: -; J: TRBJ1-1; DNA: TGTGCCAGCTCACTTTACAGGGCCAAGGGCACTGAAGCTTTCTTT; CDR3: CASSLYRAKGTEAFF
V: TRBV4-1; D: -; size: many; J: TRBJ1-1; DNA: TGCGCCAGCAGCCGTGCGGTTAACACTGAAGCTTTCTTT; CDR3: CASSRAVNTEAFF
V: TRBV6-1; D: -; size: many; J: TRBJ1-6; DNA: TGTGCCAGCAGTGATACAGCCGATAATTCACCCCTCCACTTT; CDR3: CASSDTADNSPLHF
V: TRBV7-2; D: -; size: once; J: TRBJ1-6; DNA: TGTGCCAGCAGCAAGGACAATAATTCACCCCTCCACTTT; CDR3: CASSKDNNSPLHF
V: TRBV5-1; D: TRBD1; size: -; J: TRBJ2-2; DNA: TGCGCCAGCAGTTCCGGACAGGGGTTCGCCGGGGAGCTGTTTTTT; CDR3: CASSSGQGFAGELFF
V: TRBV7-9; D: -; size: many; J: TRBJ2-7; DNA: TGTGCCAGCAGCCATGCGCTGGCCCCCTACGAGCAGTACTTC; CDR3: CASSHALAPYEQYF
V: TRBV24-1; D: TRBD2; size: many; J: TRBJ2-1; DNA: TGTGCCACCAGTGATCCCGGACTAGCGCTTAATGAGCAGTTCTTC; CDR3: CATSDPGLALNEQFF
V: TRBV11-2; D: TRBD1; size: few; J: TRBJ1-6; DNA: TGTGCCAGCAGCTTCCATGACAGGGCCAAATCACCCCTCCACTTT; CDR3: CASSFHDRAKSPLHF
V: TRBV6-5; D: -; size: many; J: TRBJ1-1; DNA: TGTGCCAGCAGTTACTCGGCTTTAGGGGGGAGCACTGAAGCTTTCTTT; CDR3: CASSYSALGGSTEAFF
V: TRBV7-2; D: -; size: many; J: TRBJ1-1; DNA: TGTGCCAGCAGCCCTACTCTCTCTTGGATAGAATCTGAAGCTTTCTTT; CDR3: CASSPTLSWIESEAFF
V: TRBV12-3/TRBV12-4; D: -; size: -; J: TRBJ2-7; DNA: TGTGCCAGCACGACACGAGTGAACGAGCAGTACTTC; CDR3: CASTTRVNEQYF
V: TRBV7-2; D: -; size: many; J: TRBJ2-2; DNA: TGTGCCAGCAGCTCCGCCGGTGCGCCCCGGGAGCTGTTTTTT; CDR3: CASSSAGAPRELFF
V: TRBV5-5; D: -; size: many; J: TRBJ2-2; DNA: TGTGCCAGCAGCTTGTGGGATTCCACCGGGGAGCTGTTTTTT; CDR3: CASSLWDSTGELFF
V: TRBV7-9; D: -; size: many; J: TRBJ2-7; DNA: TGTGCCAGCAGCCTAGCTAGCTACTACGAGCAGTACTTC; CDR3: CASSLASYYEQYF
V: TRBV2; D: TRBD2; size: many; J: TRBJ2-2; DNA: TGTGCCAGCAGGGTAACTAGCGGAACCACCGGGGAGCTGTTTTTT; CDR3: CASRVTSGTTGELFF
V: TRBV11-2; D: -; size: -; J: TRBJ1-1; DNA: TGTGCCAGCAGCTTAGGGGCACGTCAGATGAACACTGAAGCTTTCTTT; CDR3: CASSLGARQMNTEAFF
V: TRBV6-5; D: TRBD1; size: many; J: TRBJ2-7; DNA: TGTGCCAGCAGCCGGGGACAGGAGTACGAGCAGTACTTC; CDR3: CASSRGQEYEQYF
V: TRBV27; D: -; size: many; J: TRBJ2-7; DNA: TGTGCCAGCAGTAAAGGGGGGGCTACAGGCGAGCAGTACTTC; CDR3: CASSKGGATGEQYF
V: TRBV5-6; D: -; size: many; J: TRBJ2-5; DNA: TGTGCCAGCAGCCCGCGGGCAGGGGTTTCCCAAGAGACCCAGTACTTC; CDR3: CASSPRAGVSQETQYF
V: TRBV29-1; D: TRBD1; size: many; J: TRBJ2-7; DNA: TGCAGCGTTGAAGCGGGACAGGGGTGGGCCGAGCAGTACTTC; CDR3: CSVEAGQGWAEQYF
V: TRBV6-1; D: TRBD1; size: many; J: TRBJ2-6; DNA: TGTGCCAGCAGTGGCCGGACAGGGCTACACTTCTCTGGGGCCAACGTCCTGACTTTC; CDR3: CASSGRTGLHFSGANVLTF
V: TRBV7-2; D: TRBD1; size: -; J: TRBJ1-2; DNA: TGTGCCAGCAGCTTAGGGGGCCGGGACAGGGGTGGCTACACCTTC; CDR3: CASSLGGRDRGGYTF
V: TRBV6-1; D: -; size: many; J: TRBJ1-5; DNA: TGTGCCAGCTTAGCCCGGGCGACCTATAGCAATCAGCCCCAGCATTTT; CDR3: CASLARATYSNQPQHF
V: TRBV19; D: TRBD1; size: many; J: TRBJ2-7; DNA: TGTGCCAGTAGTTCCAGGGGGACCCTAAACGAGCAGTACTTC; CDR3: CASSSRGTLNEQYF
V: TRBV6-1; D: -; size: -; J: TRBJ1-2; DNA: TGTGCCAGCAGTCGGGACGCCGCGGAAGGCTACACCTTC; CDR3: CASSRDAAEGYTF
V: TRBV25-1; D: -; size: many; J: TRBJ1-3; DNA: TGTGCCAGCAGTGAAGCGACAGGCAAAAACACCATATATTTT; CDR3: CASSEATGKNTIYF
V: TRBV28; D: -; size: -; J: TRBJ1-2; DNA: TGTGCCAGCAGTTTACCCCACTATGGCTACACCTTC; CDR3: CASSLPHYGYTF
V: TRBV6-5; D: -; size: -; J: TRBJ2-7; DNA: TGTGCCAGCAGTTACTCGACCCTCAGCTCCTACGAGCAGTACTTC; CDR3: CASSYSTLSSYEQYF
V: TRBV5-1; D: TRBD2; size: many; J: TRBJ2-5; DNA: TGCGCCAGCAGCCAGACTAGCGGATATCAAGTGGAGACCCAGTACTTC; CDR3: CASSQTSGYQVETQYF
V: TRBV10-3; D: TRBD2; size: many; J: TRBJ2-4; DNA: TGTGCCATCAGTGAGTCGGGGACTAGCGCTACCAAAAACATTCAGTACTTC; CDR3: CAISESGTSATKNIQYF
V: TRBV6-1; D: TRBD2; size: -; J: TRBJ2-5; DNA: TGTGCCAGCACCAAGGGACTAGCGGGGGGGCCGGATGGAGAGACCCAGTACTTC; CDR3: CASTKGLAGGPDGETQYF
V: TRBV20-1; D: TRBD2; size: many; J: TRBJ2-7; DNA: TGCAGTGCTAGAGTTTTCGGGAGGGCACTATCCTACGAGCAGTACTTC; CDR3: CSARVFGRALSYEQYF
V: TRBV4-1; D: -; size: many; J: TRBJ2-4; DNA: TGCGCCAGCAGCCAATTGCGGGCAGGACTGCTAGCCAAAAACATTCAGTACTTC; CDR3: CASSQLRAGLLAKNIQYF
V: TRBV12-3/TRBV12-4; D: TRBD1; size: few; J: TRBJ2-5; DNA: TGTGCCAGCAGCACGACAGGGTGGGAGACCCAGTACTTC; CDR3: CASSTTGWETQYF
V: TRBV28; D: TRBD1; size: many; J: TRBJ1-2; DNA: TGTGCCAGCAGTGAGCCGGGACAGGGGAGGGGCTATGGCTACACCTTC; CDR3: CASSEPGQGRGYGYTF
V: TRBV20-1; D: TRBD2; size: many; J: TRBJ2-7; DNA: TGCAGTGCTAGAGATGCAGGGACTAGCGGGTCCTCCTACGAGCAGTACTTC; CDR3: CSARDAGTSGSSYEQYF
V: TRBV11-2; D: TRBD1; size: many; J: TRBJ1-6; DNA: TGTGCCAGCAGCTCATCCGGGACAGGGGAGGGGTCACCCCTCCACTTT; CDR3: CASSSSGTGEGSPLHF